The sequence of this T cell receptor (beta chain) was determined in a study of human T cells and chemical hapten exposure. TCRdb reanalysed the RACE reads using MiXCR and keeps one entry per CDR3 protein. This sample has 70,000 or so distinct CDR3 sequences, with 11% found just once. A few counts support this clonotype. The CDR3 has 18 amino acids. Germline V gene data show CDR1 as SNHLY and CDR2 as FYNNEI. The ends lost 8 bases at V and 2 bases at J; junction bases unmatched: 15. Time point meaning: patch test 3, about 24 weeks after DPC sensitization. The treatment denotes: therapeutic diphenylcyclopropenone sensitization with weekly scalp DPC.

This clonotype was obtained from a woman between 50 and 59 years old with alopecia areata. Some clones in this sample may be carry-over from other donors' samples. The source was whole blood, collected in connection with sensitization to the hapten diphenylcyclopropenone (DPC). This chain links TRBV2 with TRBJ2-3, with TRBD2 matching 11 bases. The CDR3 DNA reads as TGTGCCAGCGGGGAGGGACTAGCGGATACCACTCCCACAGATACGCAGTATTTT. Protein: CASGEGLADTTPTDTQYF.